This T cell receptor (beta chain) was sequenced in a study of shared clonotypes between healthy human individuals. Per the study methods: ImmunoSEQ supplied junction-only sequences lacking quality scores, so filtering was different. The table came from immunoSEQ multiplex PCR; TCRdb's copy has only in-frame clones and leaves some out. V, J and clone size reflect that table, while D and trimming were determined from the DNA. Of under 2.5 million clones listed, less than 95% are singletons. The V end was cut by 6 bases, the J end by 1 base, with 13 bases between. Germline V gene data show CDR1 as LGHNA and CDR2 as YSLEER. This CDR3 contains 16 residues.

The chain employs TRBV4-3 and TRBJ2-6; TRBD2 might be the D (6 bases). Sequencing was done on a sample of naive CD4+ T cells from PBMCs. The subset was: CD45RA+ positively selected. This sequence originates from a man between 18 and 29 years old in good health. Some clones in this sample may be carry-over from other donors' samples. The CDR3 DNA reads as TGCGCCAGCAGGAGACTAGGGATTTCTGGGGCCAACGTCCTGACTTTC. Translating it yields CASRRLGISGANVLTF.